This is a list of T cell receptor beta chains from one sample in a study of T cells after yellow fever vaccination. One entry per CDR3 protein, called by TCRdb with MiXCR from the 5' RACE reads. In the table there are about 300,000 distinct CDR3 sequences, around 3.9% of which are singletons. Here the sequenced sample was PBMCs, taken 5 days after the yellow fever booster vaccination. These TCRs come from a man aged 18 to 35 who received the YFV17D yellow fever vaccine. Both conserved end residues are part of each CDR3. Each record gives: CDR3 protein, CDR3 DNA, clone size, J gene, D gene, V gene. The D gene is left open where the match is weak. Only some rows state a clone size, as once, few, many or a class for expanded clones.

CDR3aa: CASSFQGAGDTQYF; CDR3nt: TGTGCCAGCAGTTTTCAGGGGGCGGGAGATACGCAGTATTTT; abundance: many; j_gene: TRBJ2-3; d_gene: TRBD1; v_gene: TRBV6-6
CDR3aa: CASSLVHPTDTQYF; CDR3nt: TGCGCCAGCAGCTTGGTTCATCCAACAGATACGCAGTATTTT; abundance: many; j_gene: TRBJ2-3; d_gene: NA; v_gene: TRBV5-1
CDR3aa: CASSSLFPGNSPLHF; CDR3nt: TGTGCCAGCAGCTCCCTGTTCCCGGGTAATTCACCCCTCCACTTT; abundance: NA; j_gene: TRBJ1-6; d_gene: NA; v_gene: TRBV7-6
CDR3aa: CARGEGPDTGELFF; CDR3nt: TGTGCCAGGGGGGAAGGGCCGGACACCGGGGAGCTGTTTTTT; abundance: few; j_gene: TRBJ2-2; d_gene: NA; v_gene: TRBV7-9
CDR3aa: CATGGNTDTQYF; CDR3nt: TGTGCCACCGGCGGGAACACAGATACGCAGTATTTT; abundance: many; j_gene: TRBJ2-3; d_gene: NA; v_gene: TRBV24-1
CDR3aa: CASSDSGLRDTGELFF; CDR3nt: TGTGCCAGCAGCGACAGCGGTCTGCGGGACACCGGGGAGCTGTTTTTT; abundance: NA; j_gene: TRBJ2-2; d_gene: NA; v_gene: TRBV6-5
CDR3aa: CASSLDRGPQTQYF; CDR3nt: TGCGCCAGCAGCTTAGACAGGGGACCGCAGACCCAGTACTTC; abundance: few; j_gene: TRBJ2-5; d_gene: TRBD1; v_gene: TRBV5-1
CDR3aa: CASSGQGSTDTQYF; CDR3nt: TGCGCCAGCAGCGGACAGGGGTCCACAGATACGCAGTATTTT; abundance: many; j_gene: TRBJ2-3; d_gene: TRBD1; v_gene: TRBV5-1
CDR3aa: CASSLFGTGTDTQYF; CDR3nt: TGTGCCAGCAGTTTATTCGGGACCGGCACAGATACGCAGTATTTT; abundance: few; j_gene: TRBJ2-3; d_gene: NA; v_gene: TRBV27
CDR3aa: CASSYLGQAYGYTF; CDR3nt: TGTGCCAGCAGTTACCTTGGACAGGCTTATGGCTACACCTTC; abundance: many; j_gene: TRBJ1-2; d_gene: TRBD1; v_gene: TRBV6-6
CDR3aa: CASSLVGVHGELFF; CDR3nt: TGTGCCAGCAGCTTAGTCGGGGTTCACGGGGAGCTGTTTTTT; abundance: NA; j_gene: TRBJ2-2; d_gene: NA; v_gene: TRBV11-2
CDR3aa: CASSWSGTTKETQYF; CDR3nt: TGTGCCAGCAGCTGGTCGGGGACAACAAAAGAGACCCAGTACTTC; abundance: few; j_gene: TRBJ2-5; d_gene: NA; v_gene: TRBV12-3/TRBV12-4
CDR3aa: CASRTNRGEQYF; CDR3nt: TGTGCCAGCAGAACAAATCGGGGCGAGCAGTACTTC; abundance: few; j_gene: TRBJ2-7; d_gene: NA; v_gene: TRBV6-5
CDR3aa: CATAQGARNGYTF; CDR3nt: TGTGCCACCGCACAGGGGGCCCGAAATGGCTACACCTTC; abundance: many; j_gene: TRBJ1-2; d_gene: TRBD1; v_gene: TRBV7-9
CDR3aa: CASSFRGNNQPQHF; CDR3nt: TGTGCCAGCAGTTTTAGGGGGAACAATCAGCCCCAGCATTTT; abundance: NA; j_gene: TRBJ1-5; d_gene: NA; v_gene: TRBV5-6
CDR3aa: CASSSRQGRGTDTQYF; CDR3nt: TGTGCCAGCAGCTCCAGACAGGGGAGGGGCACAGATACGCAGTATTTT; abundance: NA; j_gene: TRBJ2-3; d_gene: NA; v_gene: TRBV7-6
CDR3aa: CASSYLTGLETQYF; CDR3nt: TGTGCCAGCAGTTACTTGACAGGGCTAGAGACCCAGTACTTC; abundance: NA; j_gene: TRBJ2-5; d_gene: TRBD1; v_gene: TRBV6-6
CDR3aa: CASRPGAIHNEQFF; CDR3nt: TGTGCCAGCAGGCCGGGGGCAATTCACAATGAGCAGTTCTTC; abundance: NA; j_gene: TRBJ2-1; d_gene: NA; v_gene: TRBV12-3/TRBV12-4
CDR3aa: CSALGQGGGGNQPQHF; CDR3nt: TGCAGTGCTCTTGGACAGGGGGGAGGGGGCAATCAGCCCCAGCATTTT; abundance: NA; j_gene: TRBJ1-5; d_gene: TRBD1; v_gene: TRBV20-1
CDR3aa: CASSLESARRGTQYF; CDR3nt: TGTGCCAGCAGTTTAGAGTCGGCCCGGCGGGGGACCCAGTACTTC; abundance: few; j_gene: TRBJ2-5; d_gene: NA; v_gene: TRBV12-3/TRBV12-4
CDR3aa: CASSFGWNTQYF; CDR3nt: TGTGCCAGCAGTTTTGGCTGGAATACGCAGTATTTT; abundance: NA; j_gene: TRBJ2-3; d_gene: NA; v_gene: TRBV12-3/TRBV12-4
CDR3aa: CASRTVGGGAETQYF; CDR3nt: TGCGCCAGCAGGACAGTGGGCGGGGGGGCGGAGACCCAGTACTTC; abundance: few; j_gene: TRBJ2-5; d_gene: TRBD2; v_gene: TRBV4-1
CDR3aa: CASSATASGSPPETQYF; CDR3nt: TGTGCCAGCAGCGCCACTGCTAGCGGGAGTCCTCCGGAGACCCAGTACTTC; abundance: NA; j_gene: TRBJ2-5; d_gene: TRBD2; v_gene: TRBV9
CDR3aa: CAWSGTGSDTQYF; CDR3nt: TGTGCCTGGTCCGGGACAGGGTCAGATACGCAGTATTTT; abundance: NA; j_gene: TRBJ2-3; d_gene: TRBD1; v_gene: TRBV30
CDR3aa: CASTPDRLNQYF; CDR3nt: TGTGCCAGCACCCCCGATCGGCTCAACCAGTACTTC; abundance: few; j_gene: TRBJ2-7; d_gene: NA; v_gene: TRBV6-5
CDR3aa: CAISLGQGLTPLHF; CDR3nt: TGTGCCATCAGTCTAGGACAGGGTTTGACACCCCTCCACTTT; abundance: NA; j_gene: TRBJ1-6; d_gene: TRBD1; v_gene: TRBV10-3
CDR3aa: CASSRRERGTIGELFF; CDR3nt: TGCGCCAGCAGCCGAAGGGAGCGGGGGACTATCGGGGAGCTGTTTTTT; abundance: many; j_gene: TRBJ2-2; d_gene: TRBD2; v_gene: TRBV4-1
CDR3aa: CASSRLLAGSMETQYF; CDR3nt: TGTGCCAGCAGCCGACTACTAGCGGGGAGTATGGAGACCCAGTACTTC; abundance: NA; j_gene: TRBJ2-5; d_gene: TRBD2; v_gene: TRBV7-9
CDR3aa: CASSQEGLGDDQPQHF; CDR3nt: TGCGCCAGCAGCCAGGAAGGGCTCGGGGATGATCAGCCCCAGCATTTT; abundance: NA; j_gene: TRBJ1-5; d_gene: NA; v_gene: TRBV4-1
CDR3aa: CSARGLAGGPAQETQYF; CDR3nt: TGCAGTGCTAGAGGACTAGCGGGGGGACCTGCTCAAGAGACCCAGTACTTC; abundance: NA; j_gene: TRBJ2-5; d_gene: TRBD2; v_gene: TRBV20-1
CDR3aa: CASSLQPQRGGQETQYF; CDR3nt: TGCGCCAGCAGCCTACAACCCCAGCGGGGGGGCCAAGAGACCCAGTACTTC; abundance: many; j_gene: TRBJ2-5; d_gene: TRBD2; v_gene: TRBV4-3
CDR3aa: CASSQVPSAPTSTDTQYF; CDR3nt: TGTGCCAGCTCACAAGTTCCTAGCGCCCCTACAAGCACAGATACGCAGTATTTT; abundance: many; j_gene: TRBJ2-3; d_gene: NA; v_gene: TRBV18
CDR3aa: CASSPGQGAFF; CDR3nt: TGCGCCAGCAGCCCGGGACAGGGGGCCTTCTTC; abundance: many; j_gene: TRBJ2-1; d_gene: TRBD1; v_gene: TRBV5-1
CDR3aa: CASSQEAGGRNEQFF; CDR3nt: TGCGCCAGCAGCCAAGAAGCGGGGGGTAGGAATGAGCAGTTCTTC; abundance: few; j_gene: TRBJ2-1; d_gene: TRBD2; v_gene: TRBV4-3
CDR3aa: CASSLDRGQGRQNEKLFF; CDR3nt: TGTGCCAGCAGCTTAGATAGGGGACAGGGAAGACAGAATGAAAAACTGTTTTTT; abundance: NA; j_gene: TRBJ1-4; d_gene: TRBD1; v_gene: TRBV7-2
CDR3aa: CASHSGGHDTQYF; CDR3nt: TGTGCCAGCCATAGCGGGGGGCACGATACGCAGTATTTT; abundance: many; j_gene: TRBJ2-3; d_gene: TRBD2; v_gene: TRBV7-2
CDR3aa: CASSHGPSDIQYF; CDR3nt: TGTGCCAGCAGTCACGGGCCCAGCGACATTCAGTACTTC; abundance: many; j_gene: TRBJ2-4; d_gene: NA; v_gene: TRBV6-5
CDR3aa: CASRRSSGGASDTQYF; CDR3nt: TGTGCCAGCCGCCGGAGTAGCGGGGGGGCCTCGGATACGCAGTATTTT; abundance: NA; j_gene: TRBJ2-3; d_gene: TRBD2; v_gene: TRBV6-5
CDR3aa: CASSYAGLTGELFF; CDR3nt: TGTGCCAGCAGTTACGCCGGACTCACCGGGGAGCTGTTTTTT; abundance: many; j_gene: TRBJ2-2; d_gene: NA; v_gene: TRBV6-5
CDR3aa: CASSHTQDGANTGELFF; CDR3nt: TGCGCCAGCAGCCATACGCAAGACGGCGCGAACACCGGGGAGCTGTTTTTT; abundance: few; j_gene: TRBJ2-2; d_gene: NA; v_gene: TRBV4-1
CDR3aa: CASSYGRGGRGETQYF; CDR3nt: TGTGCCAGCAGTTACGGTCGAGGGGGGCGCGGGGAGACCCAGTACTTC; abundance: many; j_gene: TRBJ2-5; d_gene: NA; v_gene: TRBV6-6
CDR3aa: CASSLVAGDGYEQYF; CDR3nt: TGTGCCAGCAGCTTAGTGGCTGGGGATGGGTACGAGCAGTACTTC; abundance: few; j_gene: TRBJ2-7; d_gene: NA; v_gene: TRBV7-8
CDR3aa: CASSLGLAGEADTQYF; CDR3nt: TGCGCCAGCAGCTTGGGGCTAGCGGGGGAAGCAGATACGCAGTATTTT; abundance: few; j_gene: TRBJ2-3; d_gene: TRBD2; v_gene: TRBV5-1
CDR3aa: CASSQAVTGGYSGANVLTF; CDR3nt: TGTGCCAGCAGTCAGGCGGTCACCGGGGGATACTCTGGGGCCAACGTCCTGACTTTC; abundance: NA; j_gene: TRBJ2-6; d_gene: NA; v_gene: TRBV6-5
CDR3aa: CASRVWGDVTGELFF; CDR3nt: TGTGCCAGCAGGGTGTGGGGGGATGTTACCGGGGAGCTGTTTTTT; abundance: many; j_gene: TRBJ2-2; d_gene: NA; v_gene: TRBV12-3/TRBV12-4
CDR3aa: CASSQVFRDSEAFF; CDR3nt: TGCGCCAGCAGCCAGGTATTTAGGGACAGTGAAGCTTTCTTT; abundance: few; j_gene: TRBJ1-1; d_gene: TRBD1; v_gene: TRBV4-3
CDR3aa: CASSLGYGYTF; CDR3nt: TGTGCCAGCAGCTTGGGCTATGGCTACACCTTC; abundance: many; j_gene: TRBJ1-2; d_gene: NA; v_gene: TRBV12-3/TRBV12-4
CDR3aa: CASSLGGGGTGELFF; CDR3nt: TGTGCCAGCAGTTTAGGCGGGGGAGGCACCGGGGAGCTGTTTTTT; abundance: many; j_gene: TRBJ2-2; d_gene: TRBD2; v_gene: TRBV12-3/TRBV12-4
CDR3aa: CASSLGPVDEQFF; CDR3nt: TGCGCCAGCAGCTTGGGTCCTGTCGATGAGCAGTTCTTC; abundance: few; j_gene: TRBJ2-1; d_gene: NA; v_gene: TRBV5-1